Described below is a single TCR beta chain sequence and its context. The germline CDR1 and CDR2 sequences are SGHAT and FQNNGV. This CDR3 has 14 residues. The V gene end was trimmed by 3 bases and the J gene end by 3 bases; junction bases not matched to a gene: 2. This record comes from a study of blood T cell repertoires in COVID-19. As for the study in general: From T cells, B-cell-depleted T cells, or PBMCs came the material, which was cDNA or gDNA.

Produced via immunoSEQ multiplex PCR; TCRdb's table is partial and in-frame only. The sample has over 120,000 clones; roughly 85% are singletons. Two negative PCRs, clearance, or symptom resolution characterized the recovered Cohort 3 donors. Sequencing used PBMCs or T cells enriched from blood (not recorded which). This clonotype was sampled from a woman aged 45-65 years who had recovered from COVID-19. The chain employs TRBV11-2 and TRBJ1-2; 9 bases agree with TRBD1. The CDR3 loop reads CASSLGQGHYGYTF. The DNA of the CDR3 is TGTGCCAGCAGCTTGGGACAGGGACACTATGGCTACACCTTC.